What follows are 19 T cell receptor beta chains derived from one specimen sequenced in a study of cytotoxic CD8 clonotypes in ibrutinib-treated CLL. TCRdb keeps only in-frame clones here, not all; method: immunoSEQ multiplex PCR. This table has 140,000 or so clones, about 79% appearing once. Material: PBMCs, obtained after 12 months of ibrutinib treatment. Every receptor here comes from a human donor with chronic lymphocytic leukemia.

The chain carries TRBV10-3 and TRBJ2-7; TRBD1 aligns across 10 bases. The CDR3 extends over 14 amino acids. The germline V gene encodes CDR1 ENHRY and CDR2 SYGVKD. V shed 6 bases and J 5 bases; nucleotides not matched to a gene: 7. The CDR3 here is CAISAGTGVNEQYF. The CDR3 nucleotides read TGTGCCATCAGCGCCGGGACAGGGGTCAACGAGCAGTACTTC.

The CDR3: CASSDQGEALTGELFF. In DNA form, the CDR3 reads TGTGCCAGCAGTGACCAGGGGGAGGCTTTAACCGGGGAGCTGTTTTTT. V gene TRBV6-4 combines with J gene TRBJ2-2; a weak D match, TRBD1 (7 bases). V lost 2 bases and J lost 5, with 15 bases in between. There are 16 residues in the CDR3. Per germline, CDR1 MRHNA and CDR2 SNTAGT.

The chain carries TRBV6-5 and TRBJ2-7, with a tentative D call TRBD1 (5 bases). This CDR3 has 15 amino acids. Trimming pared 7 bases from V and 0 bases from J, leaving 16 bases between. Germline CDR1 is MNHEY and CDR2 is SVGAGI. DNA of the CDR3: TGTGCCAGCACCAAAGGGCAGGGCAGCTCCTACGAGCAGTACTTC. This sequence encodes CASTKGQGSSYEQYF.

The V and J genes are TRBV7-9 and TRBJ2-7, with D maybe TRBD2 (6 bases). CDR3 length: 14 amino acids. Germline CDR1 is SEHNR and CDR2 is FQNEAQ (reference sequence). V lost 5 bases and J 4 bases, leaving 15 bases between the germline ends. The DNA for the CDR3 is TGTGCCAGCAGCCCGACTAGTAGGTGGTACGAGCAGTACTTC. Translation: CASSPTSRWYEQYF.

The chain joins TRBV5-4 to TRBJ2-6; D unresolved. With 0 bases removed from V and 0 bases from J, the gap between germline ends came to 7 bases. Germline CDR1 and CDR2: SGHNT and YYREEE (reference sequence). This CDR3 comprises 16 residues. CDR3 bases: TGTGCCAGCAGCTTGGGGGGTGGCTCTGGGGCCAACGTCCTGACTTTC. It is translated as CASSLGGGSGANVLTF.

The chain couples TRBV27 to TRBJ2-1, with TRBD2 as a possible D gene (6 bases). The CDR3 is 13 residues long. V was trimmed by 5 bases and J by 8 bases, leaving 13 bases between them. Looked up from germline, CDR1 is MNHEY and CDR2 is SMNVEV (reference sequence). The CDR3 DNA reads TGTGCCAGCAGTCGCGGGACTTACGATGAGCAGTTCTTC. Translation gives CASSRGTYDEQFF.

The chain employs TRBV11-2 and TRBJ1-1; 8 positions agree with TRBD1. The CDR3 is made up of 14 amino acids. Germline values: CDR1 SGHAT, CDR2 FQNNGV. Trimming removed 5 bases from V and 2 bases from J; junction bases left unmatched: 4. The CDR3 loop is CASSPPGGNTEAFF. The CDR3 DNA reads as TGTGCCAGCAGCCCACCAGGGGGCAACACTGAAGCTTTCTTT. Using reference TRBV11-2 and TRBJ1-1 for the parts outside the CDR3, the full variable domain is EAGVAQSPRYKIIEKRQSVAFWCNPISGHATLYWYQQILGQGPKLLIQFQNNGVVDDSQLPKDRFSAERLKGVDSTLKIQPAKLEDSAVYLCASSPPGGNTEAFFGQGTRLTVV.

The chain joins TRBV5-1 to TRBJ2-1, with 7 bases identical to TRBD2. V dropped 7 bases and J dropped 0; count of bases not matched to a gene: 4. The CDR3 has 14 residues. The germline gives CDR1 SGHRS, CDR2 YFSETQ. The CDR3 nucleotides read TGCGCCAGCCGAGCGGGGAGCTCCTACAATGAGCAGTTCTTC. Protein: CASRAGSSYNEQFF. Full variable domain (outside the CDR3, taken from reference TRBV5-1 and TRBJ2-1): KAGVTQTPRYLIKTRGQQVTLSCSPISGHRSVSWYQQTPGQGLQFLFEYFSETQRNKGNFPGRFSGRQFSNSRSEMNVSTLELGDSALYLCASRAGSSYNEQFFGPGTRLTVL.

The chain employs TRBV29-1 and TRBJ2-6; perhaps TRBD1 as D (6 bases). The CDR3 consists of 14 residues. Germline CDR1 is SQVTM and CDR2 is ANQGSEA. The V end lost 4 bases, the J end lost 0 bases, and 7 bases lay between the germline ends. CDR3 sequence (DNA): TGCAGCGTTGTAGGGGGCTCTGGGGCCAACGTCCTGACTTTC. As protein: CSVVGGSGANVLTF.

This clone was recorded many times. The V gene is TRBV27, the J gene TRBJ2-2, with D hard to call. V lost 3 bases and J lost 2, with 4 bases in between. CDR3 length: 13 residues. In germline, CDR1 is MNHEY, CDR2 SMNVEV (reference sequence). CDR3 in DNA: TGTGCCAGCAGTTTCCTCAACACCGGGGAGCTGTTTTTT. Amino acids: CASSFLNTGELFF.

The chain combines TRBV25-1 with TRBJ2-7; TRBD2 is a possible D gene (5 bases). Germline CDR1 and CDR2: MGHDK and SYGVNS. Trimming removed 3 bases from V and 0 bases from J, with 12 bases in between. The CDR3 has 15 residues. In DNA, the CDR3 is TGTGCCAGCAGTGATCCGGGGAGATCCTCCTACGAGCAGTACTTC. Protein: CASSDPGRSSYEQYF.

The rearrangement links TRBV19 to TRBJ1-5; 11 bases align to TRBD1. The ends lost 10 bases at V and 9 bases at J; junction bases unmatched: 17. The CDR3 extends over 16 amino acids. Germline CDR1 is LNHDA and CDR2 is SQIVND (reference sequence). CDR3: CATRPGQGGRVGPQHF. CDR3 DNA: TGTGCCACAAGACCGGGACAGGGGGGCCGAGTAGGGCCCCAGCATTTT.

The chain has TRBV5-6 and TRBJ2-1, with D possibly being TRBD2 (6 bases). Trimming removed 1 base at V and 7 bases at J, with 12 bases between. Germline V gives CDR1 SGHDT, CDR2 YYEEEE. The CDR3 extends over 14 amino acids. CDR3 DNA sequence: TGTGCCAGCAGCTTGAAGGCGGGAAATAATGAGCAGTTCTTC. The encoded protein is CASSLKAGNNEQFF.

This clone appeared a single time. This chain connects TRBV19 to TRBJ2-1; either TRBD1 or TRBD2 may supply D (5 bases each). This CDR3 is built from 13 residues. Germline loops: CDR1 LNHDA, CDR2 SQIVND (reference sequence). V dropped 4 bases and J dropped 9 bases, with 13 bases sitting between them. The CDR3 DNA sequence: TGTGCCAGTAGTAACGGGGCTTTTGGTGAGCAGTTCTTC. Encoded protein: CASSNGAFGEQFF.

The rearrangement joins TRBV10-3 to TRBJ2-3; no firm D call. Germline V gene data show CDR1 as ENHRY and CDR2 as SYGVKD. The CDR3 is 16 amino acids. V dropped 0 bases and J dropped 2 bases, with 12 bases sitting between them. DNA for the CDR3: TGTGCCATCAGTGAGTCGTTCAGCGACCACACAGATACGCAGTATTTT. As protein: CAISESFSDHTDTQYF.

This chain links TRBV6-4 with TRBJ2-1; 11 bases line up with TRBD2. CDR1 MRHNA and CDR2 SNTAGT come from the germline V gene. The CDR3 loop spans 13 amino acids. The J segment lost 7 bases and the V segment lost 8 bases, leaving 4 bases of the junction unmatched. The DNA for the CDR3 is TGTGCCAGCCGCCCTAGCGGGAGGAATGAGCAGTTCTTC. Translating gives CASRPSGRNEQFF.

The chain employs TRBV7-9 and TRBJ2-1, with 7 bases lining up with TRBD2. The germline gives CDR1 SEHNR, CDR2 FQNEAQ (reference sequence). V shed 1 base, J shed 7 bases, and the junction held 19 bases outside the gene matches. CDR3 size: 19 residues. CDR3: CASSLVLLRENPQRNEQFF. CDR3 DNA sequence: TGTGCCAGCAGCTTAGTCCTCTTGCGGGAGAATCCCCAAAGGAATGAGCAGTTCTTC.

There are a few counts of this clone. This chain's CDR3 is CASSFRTGTALSGELFF. The CDR3, as DNA: TGTGCCAGCAGTTTCCGGACCGGGACGGCTCTATCCGGGGAGCTGTTTTTT. The genes are TRBV27 and TRBJ2-2; the D call may be TRBD1 or TRBD2 (5 bases each). Germline V gene lookup returns CDR1 MNHEY and CDR2 SMNVEV (reference sequence). The ends were cut back, 3 bases at V and 6 bases at J, with 20 bases in the middle. This CDR3 is built from 17 residues.

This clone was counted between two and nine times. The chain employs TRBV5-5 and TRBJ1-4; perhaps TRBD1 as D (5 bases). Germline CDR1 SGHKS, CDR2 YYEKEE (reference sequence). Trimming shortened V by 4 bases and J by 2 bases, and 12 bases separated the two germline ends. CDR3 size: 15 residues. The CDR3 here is CASSRLGGTNEKLFF. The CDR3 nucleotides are TGTGCCAGCAGCCGGCTTGGGGGGACTAATGAAAAACTGTTTTTT.